The 18 T cell receptor beta chains below were found in one sample sequenced in a study of blood T cell repertoires in COVID-19. Generated by immunoSEQ multiplex PCR, the TCRdb table keeps only in-frame clones and is missing some. The sample comprises roughly 440,000 clones, approximately 88% of which are singletons, and roughly 12% rests with the top ten. Sequences were obtained from peripheral blood. Receptors originate from a woman in her 50s with COVID-19, enrolled during active disease.

This clone was found once. The rearrangement joins TRBV9 to TRBJ2-3; D is undetermined. The CDR3 length is 13 residues. The V end was cut by 0 bases, the J end by 6 bases, with 8 bases between. CDR1 is SGDLS, CDR2 YYNGEE, per germline. The CDR3 sequence: CASSVASADTQYF. The CDR3 nucleotides read TGTGCCAGCAGCGTAGCCTCAGCGGATACGCAGTATTTT.

Only a few counts were recorded for this clone. V is TRBV5-1 and J is TRBJ2-5; D remains ambiguous. The CDR3 sequence is 13 residues long. The V end was cut by 0 bases, the J end by 5 bases, with 8 bases between. CDR1 SGHRS and CDR2 YFSETQ come from the germline V gene. The CDR3 coding sequence is TGCGCCAGCAGCTTGGCTCTGGGCGAGACCCAGTACTTC. Translated, it gives CASSLALGETQYF. The full variable domain, completed using reference TRBV5-1 and TRBJ2-5, is KAGVTQTPRYLIKTRGQQVTLSCSPISGHRSVSWYQQTPGQGLQFLFEYFSETQRNKGNFPGRFSGRQFSNSRSEMNVSTLELGDSALYLCASSLALGETQYFGPGTRLLVL.

This clone was counted at least ten times. The V gene is TRBV4-1, the J gene TRBJ1-5; tentative D call: TRBD1 (6 bases). Trimming stripped 4 bases from V and 2 bases from J, with 24 bases between. CDR3 length: 19 residues. In germline, CDR1 is MGHRA, CDR2 YSYEKL. This CDR3 reads CASSPQDLTGQGRNQPQHF. In nucleotides, the CDR3 is TGCGCCAGCAGCCCGCAAGATCTGACAGGCCAGGGCCGCAATCAGCCCCAGCATTTT.

This sequence joins TRBV18 and TRBJ2-1; no definite D call. V lost 0 bases, J lost 3 bases, and 9 bases lay in between. Germline lookup yields CDR1 KGHSH and CDR2 LQKENI. This CDR3 has 15 amino acids. The CDR3 loop is CASSPPSGDYNEQFF. The DNA for the CDR3 is TGTGCCAGCTCACCACCGTCAGGTGACTACAATGAGCAGTTCTTC.

The chain joins TRBV6-5 to TRBJ2-2; D perhaps matches TRBD1 (6 bases). The CDR3 is made up of 12 amino acids. Germline CDR1 reads MNHEY; CDR2 reads SVGAGI. Trimming took off 9 bases at V and 9 bases at J, with 14 bases between the two ends. CDR3 nucleotides: TGTGCCAGTTCGAACAGGGCGAGGGAGCTGTTTTTT. Amino acid sequence: CASSNRARELFF.

On this clone itself: The junction shows a germline mismatch at one end, possibly a read error. V usage is TRBV3-1 (or the pseudogene TRBV3-2) and J usage is TRBJ2-7; 8 bases fit TRBD2. The CDR3 contains 11 residues. Germline values: CDR1 LGHDT, CDR2 YNNKEL (reference sequence). CDR3 in amino acids: CASSLRTSLNF. The CDR3 bases are TGTGCCAGCAGCCTCCGGACTAGCTTGAACTTC.

The rearrangement joins TRBV2 to TRBJ1-2, with a tentative D call TRBD1 (6 bases). The V gene's germline CDR1 is SNHLY and CDR2 FYNNEI. The CDR3 runs 14 residues. The V end was cut by 10 bases, the J end by 5 bases, with 20 bases between. The CDR3 coding sequence is TGTGCCATGCAGACAGGCCCAGGATCGTATGGCTACACCTTC. Translation: CAMQTGPGSYGYTF.

This clone occurred once. V is TRBV7-2 and J is TRBJ1-1; maybe TRBD1 (6 bases). V lost 3 bases to trimming and J lost 10 bases, with 15 bases between them. The CDR3 totals 13 residues. Looked up from germline, CDR1 is SGHTA and CDR2 is FQGNSA. The CDR3 region is CASSLERQALAFF. CDR3 nucleotides: TGTGCCAGCAGCTTGGAAAGACAGGCTTTAGCTTTCTTT.

The chain links TRBV6-6 to TRBJ1-2; TRBD1 matches 10 bases. CDR1 is MNHNY and CDR2 is SVGAGI in the germline V gene (reference sequence). This CDR3 has 15 residues. The J segment lost 6 bases and the V segment lost 4 bases, leaving 8 bases of the junction unmatched. The CDR3 loop is CASSSGQGTGDGYTF. Here the CDR3 DNA reads TGTGCCAGCAGTTCGGGACAGGGGACCGGAGATGGCTACACCTTC.

As DNA, the CDR3 is TGTGCCAGCAGCCAGAAACCGAGACGGGGCGAGCAGTACTTC. Its protein product is CASSQKPRRGEQYF. V gene TRBV3-1 (or the pseudogene TRBV3-2) combines with J gene TRBJ2-7, with D perhaps matching TRBD2 (5 bases). This CDR3 has 14 amino acids. CDR1 is LGHDT and CDR2 is YNNKEL in the germline V gene (reference sequence). Trimming stripped 3 bases from V and 6 bases from J, with 15 bases between.

V gene TRBV19 combines with J gene TRBJ2-3; D is uncertain. The germline V and J ends were trimmed by 5 bases and 6 bases, with 15 bases remaining between them. CDR3 length: 14 amino acids. Germline assignment: CDR1 LNHDA and CDR2 SQIVND (reference sequence). The CDR3 sequence: CASSATAVSDTQYF. CDR3 nucleotides: TGTGCCAGTAGTGCGACCGCGGTATCGGATACGCAGTATTTT.

DNA of the CDR3: TGCGCCAGCAGCCTTGGACAGGGGGCTGTTACAGATACGCAGTATTTT. Encoded protein: CASSLGQGAVTDTQYF. This chain uses TRBV4-1 with TRBJ2-3; TRBD1 matches 11 bases. Germline CDR1 and CDR2: MGHRA and YSYEKL. CDR3 length equals 16 residues. Trimming at V came to 4 bases and at J to 3 bases, leaving 6 bases not matched to a gene.

This chain uses TRBV5-1 with TRBJ1-2, with TRBD1 identical over 10 bases. V was pared by 5 bases and J by 6 bases, with 4 bases of the junction left unmatched. CDR3 length: 13 residues. Per the germline V gene, CDR1 is SGHRS and CDR2 is YFSETQ. In nucleotides, the CDR3 is TGCGCCAGCAGGGGACAGGGGCCTGATGGCTACACCTTC. It codes for CASRGQGPDGYTF. Complete variable domain (other parts from reference TRBV5-1 and TRBJ1-2): KAGVTQTPRYLIKTRGQQVTLSCSPISGHRSVSWYQQTPGQGLQFLFEYFSETQRNKGNFPGRFSGRQFSNSRSEMNVSTLELGDSALYLCASRGQGPDGYTFGSGTRLTVV.

This chain joins TRBV3-1 (or the pseudogene TRBV3-2) and TRBJ1-1; D gene ambiguous. The ends were cut back, 0 bases at V and 11 bases at J, with 13 bases in the middle. The length of the CDR3 is 13 residues. Germline assignment: CDR1 LGHDT and CDR2 YNNKEL (reference sequence). The CDR3 spells CASSQDRGQDAFF. CDR3 sequence (DNA): TGTGCCAGCAGCCAAGATCGGGGTCAGGATGCTTTCTTT.

This chain links TRBV30 with TRBJ1-3; tentative D call: TRBD1 (5 bases). CDR3 length equals 14 residues. Trimming pared 5 bases from V and 0 bases from J, leaving 11 bases between. Germline assignment: CDR1 GTSNPN and CDR2 SVGIG (reference sequence). The CDR3, as DNA: TGTGCCTGGGGGACTGGTGTCTCTGGAAACACCATATATTTT. Encoded protein: CAWGTGVSGNTIYF.

This chain joins TRBV12-3 or TRBV12-4 and TRBJ1-5; a possible D gene is TRBD1 (5 bases). The CDR3 has 12 amino acids. The V end was cut by 6 bases, the J end by 9 bases, with 12 bases between. CDR3 loop: CASSQVQGPQHF. CDR3 nucleotides: TGTGCCAGCAGCCAGGTCCAGGGGCCCCAGCATTTT.

This sequence joins TRBV29-1 and TRBJ2-5; TRBD2 aligns across 7 bases. Per germline, CDR1 SQVTM and CDR2 ANQGSEA. This CDR3 contains 12 residues. The J segment lost 1 base and the V segment lost 5 bases, leaving 1 base of the junction unmatched. For the CDR3, the DNA is TGCAGCGTTCCTAGCGGCCAAGAGACCCAGTACTTC. Its translation: CSVPSGQETQYF.

The chain links TRBV15 to TRBJ2-3; no firm D call. This CDR3 contains 15 residues. The germline V and J ends were trimmed by 1 base and 0 bases, with 8 bases remaining between them. Per the germline V gene, CDR1 is LNHNV and CDR2 is YYDKDF (reference sequence). CDR3 nucleotide sequence: TGTGCCACCAGCAGAGGCCAGGCTAGCACAGATACGCAGTATTTT. Translating it yields CATSRGQASTDTQYF.